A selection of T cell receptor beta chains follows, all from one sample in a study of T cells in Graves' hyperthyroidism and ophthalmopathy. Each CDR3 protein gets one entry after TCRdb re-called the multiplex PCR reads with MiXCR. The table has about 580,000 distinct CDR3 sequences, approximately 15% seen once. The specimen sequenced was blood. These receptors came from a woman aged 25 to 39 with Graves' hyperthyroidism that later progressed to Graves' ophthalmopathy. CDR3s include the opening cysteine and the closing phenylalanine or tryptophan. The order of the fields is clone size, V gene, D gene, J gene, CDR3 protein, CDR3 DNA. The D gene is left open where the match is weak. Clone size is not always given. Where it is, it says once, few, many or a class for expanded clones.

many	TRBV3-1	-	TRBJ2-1	CASSQDYLSVSIYNEQFF	TGTGCCAGCAGCCAAGATTATTTAAGCGTCTCGATCTACAATGAGCAGTTCTTC
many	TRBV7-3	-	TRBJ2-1	CASSLGTVNEQFF	TGTGCCAGCAGCCTAGGGACCGTAAATGAGCAGTTCTTC
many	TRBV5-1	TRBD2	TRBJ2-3	CASSLSGLAGTTDTQYF	TGCGCCAGCAGCTTATCGGGACTAGCGGGGACTACAGATACGCAGTATTTT
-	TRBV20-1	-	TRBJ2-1	CSAKTGPSYNEQFF	TGCAGTGCCAAGACAGGCCCTTCCTACAATGAGCAGTTCTTC
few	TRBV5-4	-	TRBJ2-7	CASSLGASQYEQYF	TGTGCCAGCAGCTTGGGGGCTAGCCAGTACGAGCAGTACTTC
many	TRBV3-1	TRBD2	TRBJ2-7	CASSHPLGTGGYEQYF	TGTGCCAGCAGCCATCCCCTCGGGACGGGGGGCTACGAGCAGTACTTC
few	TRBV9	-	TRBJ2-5	CASSVVPGTKETQYF	TGTGCCAGCAGCGTAGTACCCGGAACCAAAGAGACCCAGTACTTC
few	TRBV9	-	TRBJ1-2	CASSPPGTYGYTF	TGTGCCAGCAGCCCTCCCGGGACCTATGGCTACACCTTC
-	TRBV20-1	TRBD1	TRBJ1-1	CSASVQGAGGNTEAFF	TGCAGTGCTAGCGTCCAGGGGGCAGGGGGGAACACTGAAGCTTTCTTT
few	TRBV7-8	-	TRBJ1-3	CASSLAVGNTIYF	TGTGCCAGCAGCTTAGCGGTGGGAAACACCATATATTTT
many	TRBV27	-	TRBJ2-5	CASSGAGGQETQYF	TGTGCCAGCAGCGGAGCAGGAGGGCAAGAGACCCAGTACTTC
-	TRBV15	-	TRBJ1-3	CATSRLAGAGNTIYF	TGTGCCACCAGCAGGCTAGCCGGGGCCGGAAACACCATATATTTT
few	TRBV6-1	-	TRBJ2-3	CASGTHGTDTQYF	TGTGCCAGCGGTACACATGGCACAGATACGCAGTATTTT
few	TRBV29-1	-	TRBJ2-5	CSVDGGRVQTQYF	TGCAGCGTTGACGGTGGCAGGGTGCAGACCCAGTACTTC
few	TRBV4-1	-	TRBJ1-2	CASTPNGRNPYGYTF	TGCGCCAGCACCCCTAACGGGAGGAATCCGTATGGCTACACCTTC
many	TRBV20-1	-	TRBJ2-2	CSARSGGGGTGELFF	TGCAGTGCCCGGTCCGGGGGAGGGGGGACCGGGGAGCTGTTTTTT
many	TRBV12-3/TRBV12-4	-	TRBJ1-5	CASSPLINQPQHF	TGTGCCAGCAGTCCCCTAATCAATCAGCCCCAGCATTTT
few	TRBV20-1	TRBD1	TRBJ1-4	CSARDDRVANEKLFF	TGCAGTGCTAGAGATGACAGGGTGGCTAATGAAAAACTGTTTTTT
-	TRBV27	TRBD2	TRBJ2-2	CASSLSPVGLAGTGELFF	TGTGCCAGCAGTTTATCGCCCGTTGGACTAGCGGGGACAGGGGAGCTGTTTTTT
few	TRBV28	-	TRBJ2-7	CASIGGSYEQYF	TGTGCCAGCATAGGGGGATCCTACGAGCAGTACTTC
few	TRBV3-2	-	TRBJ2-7	CASSQDMSRLAGVNEQYF	TGTGCCAGCAGCCAAGATATGTCGAGACTAGCGGGAGTTAACGAGCAGTACTTC
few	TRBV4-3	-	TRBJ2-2	CASSQGGTSPARPTGELFF	TGCGCCAGCAGCCAAGGGGGAACATCCCCCGCTAGGCCCACCGGGGAGCTGTTTTTT
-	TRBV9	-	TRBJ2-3	CASSPNTDTLYF	TGTGCCAGCAGTCCCAACACAGATACGCTGTATTTT
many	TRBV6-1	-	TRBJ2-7	CAISHRDMGHYEQYF	TGTGCCATTTCCCATAGGGACATGGGACACTACGAGCAGTACTTC
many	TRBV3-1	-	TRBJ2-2	CASSQGGSPGELFF	TGTGCCAGCAGCCAAGGGGGGAGTCCCGGGGAGCTGTTTTTT
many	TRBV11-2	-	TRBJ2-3	CASRPWGDTQYF	TGTGCCAGCAGGCCTTGGGGAGATACGCAGTATTTT
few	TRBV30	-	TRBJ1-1	CAWRKPGMNTEAFF	TGTGCCTGGAGAAAGCCGGGAATGAACACTGAAGCTTTCTTT
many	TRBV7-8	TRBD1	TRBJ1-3	CASSLQPGQGAHTIYF	TGTGCCAGCAGCTTGCAGCCGGGACAGGGTGCGCACACCATATATTTT
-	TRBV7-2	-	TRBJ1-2	CASSVREGTDTRYTF	TGTGCCAGCAGCGTCAGGGAAGGCACAGATACGCGCTACACCTTC
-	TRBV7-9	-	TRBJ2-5	CASSTLEETQYF	TGTGCCAGCAGCACTCTGGAAGAGACCCAGTACTTC
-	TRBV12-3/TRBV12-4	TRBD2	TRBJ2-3	CASSYSGSYTDTQFF	TGTGCCAGCAGTTATAGCGGGAGCTACACAGATACGCAGTTTTTT
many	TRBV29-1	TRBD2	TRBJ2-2	CSVDVRGDTGELFF	TGCAGCGTTGATGTGCGGGGGGACACCGGGGAGCTGTTTTTT
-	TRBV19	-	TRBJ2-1	CASSMGTGSYNEQFF	TGTGCCAGTAGTATGGGCACAGGTTCCTACAATGAGCAGTTCTTC
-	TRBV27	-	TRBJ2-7	CASSGPHEQYF	TGTGCCAGCAGTGGGCCCCACGAGCAGTACTTC
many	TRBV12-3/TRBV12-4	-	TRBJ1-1	CASSLRGSYTEAFF	TGTGCCAGCAGTTTACGCGGGAGTTACACTGAAGCTTTCTTT
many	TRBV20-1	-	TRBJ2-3	CSARDLRGDTQYF	TGCAGTGCTAGAGATTTGCGGGGAGATACGCAGTATTTT
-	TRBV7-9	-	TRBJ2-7	CASSPGTGSNSYEQYF	TGTGCCAGCAGCCCCGGAACAGGGTCAAATTCCTACGAGCAGTACTTC
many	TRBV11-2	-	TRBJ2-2	CASRPPSGELFF	TGTGCCAGCAGGCCTCCTAGCGGGGAGCTGTTTTTT